This TCR beta chain was sequenced in a study of blood T cell repertoires in COVID-19. Overall study: The United States, Italy and Spain were the sources of the acute and convalescent COVID-19 samples. The analysed material was cDNA or gDNA that came from T cells, B-cell-depleted T cells, or PBMCs.

The protocol was immunoSEQ multiplex PCR, while the TCRdb copy is restricted to in-frame clones and leaves out a portion. The table lists 200,000 to 250,000 clones, around 83% of them singletons. CDR3 length: 14 amino acids. Germline CDR1 reads MNHEY; CDR2 reads SVGAGI. V lost 7 bases to trimming and J lost 3 bases; unmatched junction nucleotides: 4. The sample consisted of peripheral blood. This TCR was recovered from a man aged 50 or older who had recovered from COVID-19. The rearrangement joins TRBV6-5 to TRBJ2-3; TRBD2 aligns across 10 bases. The CDR3 DNA follows: TGTGCCAGCACCAGGACTAGCGGAACAGATACGCAGTATTTT. Translated: CASTRTSGTDTQYF.